These 25 T cell receptor beta chains share one sample of origin, sequenced in a study of cytotoxic CD8 clonotypes in ibrutinib-treated CLL. Profiled with immunoSEQ multiplex PCR; TCRdb holds only in-frame clones, not every one. Altogether fewer than 400,000 clones are present, 67% being singletons, with the ten largest covering roughly 6.7%. The sample was PBMCs, taken after 36 months of ibrutinib treatment. All receptors derive from a human donor with chronic lymphocytic leukemia.

The chain has TRBV11-2 and TRBJ1-6, with TRBD1 as a possible D gene (5 bases). Germline V gene data show CDR1 as SGHAT and CDR2 as FQNNGV. This CDR3 spans 16 amino acids. The V end lost 8 bases, the J end lost 0 bases, and 14 bases lay between the germline ends. The CDR3, as DNA: TGTGCCAGCTCCCTGGGGCTGAGCTCCTATAATTCACCCCTCCACTTT. Protein sequence: CASSLGLSSYNSPLHF.

In its sample, this clone was seen once. The CDR3 here is CASSLGRAALTGELFF. DNA for the CDR3: TGTGCCAGCAGCTTAGGCAGGGCGGCTCTAACCGGGGAGCTGTTTTTT. The V gene is TRBV11-3, the J gene TRBJ2-2; TRBD1 might be the D (5 bases). Trimming took 1 base from V and 5 from J, leaving 14 bases between them. This CDR3 is built from 16 residues. Germline V gene data show CDR1 as SGHNT and CDR2 as YENEEA. The whole variable domain, filled in from reference TRBV11-3 and TRBJ2-2, reads EAGVVQSPRYKIIEKKQPVAFWCNPISGHNTLYWYLQNLGQGPELLIRYENEEAVDDSQLPKDRFSAERLKGVDSTLKIQPAELGDSAVYLCASSLGRAALTGELFFGEGSRLTVL.

This clone has more than one count but fewer than ten. This chain uses TRBV7-6 with TRBJ1-2; 7 nucleotides line up with TRBD1. Per the germline V gene, CDR1 is SGHVS and CDR2 is FNYEAQ. CDR3 length: 13 residues. The V and J ends lost 5 bases and 3 bases, in that order; junction bases with no gene match: 3. CDR3 DNA: TGTGCCAGCAGCAGGGACAGCCACTATGGCTACACCTTC. This sequence encodes CASSRDSHYGYTF.

This clone was observed a few times. The DNA of the CDR3 is TGTGCCAGTATTAACTGGGATAAGTCCTACAATGAGCAGTTCTTC. It encodes CASINWDKSYNEQFF. The J gene is TRBJ2-1, the V gene TRBV19; D unclear. This CDR3 region has 15 residues. Germline V gene data show CDR1 as LNHDA and CDR2 as SQIVND (reference sequence). Trimming took 7 bases from V and 1 from J, leaving 14 bases between them.

The chain couples TRBV5-4 to TRBJ2-7; 7 bases align to TRBD2. V was clipped by 2 bases and J by 1 base; unmatched bases: 6. The CDR3 is 15 amino acids. Germline V gives CDR1 SGHNT, CDR2 YYREEE (reference sequence). In DNA, the CDR3 is TGTGCCAGCAGCTTCGTTGCGGGAGTGTCCTACGAGCAGTACTTC. It yields the protein CASSFVAGVSYEQYF.

The genes are TRBV19 and TRBJ2-6; D unresolved. This CDR3 region has 15 residues. V lost 4 bases, J lost 4 bases, and 11 bases lay in between. The germline V gene encodes CDR1 LNHDA and CDR2 SQIVND (reference sequence). The CDR3 loop is CASSTLASGANVLTF. The CDR3 bases are TGTGCCAGTAGTACCCTCGCGTCGGGGGCCAACGTCCTGACTTTC.

The V gene is TRBV29-1, the J gene TRBJ1-4, with D perhaps matching TRBD1 (6 bases). The CDR3 length is 13 residues. The ends were cut back, 4 bases at V and 4 bases at J, with 10 bases in the middle. Germline values: CDR1 SQVTM, CDR2 ANQGSEA. CDR3 sequence (DNA): TGCAGCGTTGTACAGGGAGTTAATGAAAAACTGTTTTTT. Protein sequence: CSVVQGVNEKLFF.

This clone was counted a single time. The rearrangement links TRBV29-1 to TRBJ1-4; perhaps TRBD1 as D (6 bases). Germline lookup yields CDR1 SQVTM and CDR2 ANQGSEA. V was pared by 6 bases and J by 8 bases, with 16 bases between. The CDR3 covers 13 residues. The CDR3 region is CSVRQEWAEKLFF. CDR3 DNA: TGCAGCGTAAGACAGGAATGGGCCGAAAAACTGTTTTTT.

The chain is built from TRBV5-8 and TRBJ2-7; TRBD1 matches 8 bases. Per the germline V gene, CDR1 is SGHTS and CDR2 is YDEGEE. V lost 0 bases, J lost 7 bases, and 12 bases stayed unmatched. The CDR3 is 16 residues long. The CDR3 DNA reads as TGTGCCAGCAGCTTGGGATTAGGACAGGGCTCTGGGGAGCAGTACTTC. Encoded protein: CASSLGLGQGSGEQYF.

The chain joins TRBV27 to TRBJ2-7; 8 bases agree with TRBD2. V lost 6 bases and J lost 0; bases outside the gene matches: 10. This CDR3 contains 16 residues. CDR1 and CDR2 (germline): MNHEY, SMNVEV (reference sequence). CDR3 sequence: CASSRDSGASSYEQYF. In nucleotides, the CDR3 is TGTGCCAGCAGCCGTGATAGCGGGGCAAGCTCCTACGAGCAGTACTTC.

V usage is TRBV4-2 and J usage is TRBJ1-6, with unresolved D. This CDR3 region has 19 residues. CDR1 LGHNA and CDR2 YNFKEQ come from the germline V gene. Trimming pared 1 base from V and 0 bases from J, leaving 16 bases between. CDR3 DNA: TGTGCCAGCAGCCAAGCCCACCGTGGAGCGAGCTCCTATAATTCACCCCTCCACTTT. The encoded protein is CASSQAHRGASSYNSPLHF.

The V and J genes are TRBV7-9 and TRBJ2-1; D is perhaps TRBD1 or TRBD2 (5 bases each). V was trimmed by 5 bases and J by 4 bases, leaving 18 bases between them. Germline assignment: CDR1 SEHNR and CDR2 FQNEAQ (reference sequence). CDR3 length: 16 amino acids. CDR3 coding DNA: TGTGCCAGCAGCCCAAGGGACCAGTCCCCTTACAATGAGCAGTTCTTC. As protein: CASSPRDQSPYNEQFF.

The V and J genes are TRBV4-1 and TRBJ2-7; D is unresolved. V lost 1 base and J 0 bases, leaving 7 bases between the germline ends. Germline CDR1 reads MGHRA; CDR2 reads YSYEKL. The CDR3 loop spans 14 amino acids. The DNA of the CDR3 is TGCGCCAGCAGCCAAGTTGAGTCCTCCTACGAGCAGTACTTC. Amino acids: CASSQVESSYEQYF.

This chain uses TRBV5-6 with TRBJ2-7; 12 bases are shared with TRBD2. From germline, CDR1 is SGHDT and CDR2 YYEEEE. V dropped 4 bases and J dropped 0; count of bases not matched to a gene: 8. CDR3 length equals 17 residues. CDR3 residues: CASSPAGTSGRSYEQYF. The DNA for the CDR3 is TGTGCCAGCAGCCCGGCGGGGACTAGCGGGCGCTCCTACGAGCAGTACTTC. Filled out from reference TRBV5-6 and TRBJ2-7, the complete variable domain reads DAGVTQSPTHLIKTRGQQVTLRCSPKSGHDTVSWYQQALGQGPQFIFQYYEEEERQRGNFPDRFSGHQFPNYSSELNVNALLLGDSALYLCASSPAGTSGRSYEQYFGPGTRLTVT.

The genes are TRBV9 and TRBJ1-2; 8 bases are a match to TRBD1. V was clipped by 3 bases and J by 3 bases; unmatched bases: 4. This CDR3 has 14 residues. The germline CDR1 and CDR2 sequences are SGDLS and YYNGEE. CDR3 nucleotides: TGTGCCAGCAGCGCGCAGGGGGCGGACTATGGCTACACCTTC. It yields the protein CASSAQGADYGYTF.

The V and J genes are TRBV5-6 and TRBJ2-3; D not resolved. The CDR3 has 13 residues. With 4 bases removed from V and 0 bases from J, the gap between germline ends came to 6 bases. CDR1 is SGHDT, CDR2 YYEEEE, per germline. The CDR3 region has the DNA TGTGCCAGCAGCCCCCTTAGCACAGATACGCAGTATTTT. Protein: CASSPLSTDTQYF.

CDR3 sequence: CASSDDSLWEQFF. The DNA for the CDR3 is TGTGCCAGCTCGGACGACAGTTTATGGGAGCAGTTCTTC. V usage is TRBV18 and J usage is TRBJ2-1; D may be TRBD1 (5 bases). The CDR3 runs to 13 residues. Per germline, CDR1 KGHSH and CDR2 LQKENI. The ends were cut back, 6 bases at V and 10 bases at J, with 16 bases in the middle.

The rearrangement uses TRBV4-2 and TRBJ2-1; 13 bases are shared with TRBD2. The CDR3 loop spans 22 amino acids. The trim removed 1 base at V and 7 bases at J, leaving 22 bases unmatched. Germline V CDR1 and CDR2: LGHNA, YNFKEQ. CDR3 DNA: TGTGCCAGCAGCCAAGGCACAGGGGCGCGGACTAGCGGGGGCTGGAGAAAAAATGAGCAGTTCTTC. Translating it yields CASSQGTGARTSGGWRKNEQFF.

CDR3 in amino acids: CASSLVPLWREGRAGEQFF. The CDR3 DNA sequence: TGTGCCAGCAGTTTAGTGCCGTTGTGGCGGGAGGGCCGGGCCGGTGAGCAGTTCTTC. This chain uses TRBV28 with TRBJ2-1, with TRBD2 matching 9 bases. This CDR3 has 19 amino acids. Unmatched junction bases numbered 20, after V lost 2 bases and J lost 9 bases. CDR1 is MDHEN and CDR2 is SYDVKM in the germline V gene.

With regard to this clone: The sample holds other DNA sequences that translate to the same CDR3. The chain uses TRBV5-1 and TRBJ2-2; D remains ambiguous. V was clipped by 5 bases and J by 0 bases, with 8 bases between them. The CDR3 runs 14 residues. The germline V gene encodes CDR1 SGHRS and CDR2 YFSETQ. The CDR3: CASSYGPNTGELFF. CDR3 coding DNA: TGCGCCAGCAGTTACGGGCCGAACACCGGGGAGCTGTTTTTT.

This chain connects TRBV5-1 to TRBJ1-2; 8 positions agree with TRBD1. This CDR3 is 15 amino acids long. The V gene's germline CDR1 is SGHRS and CDR2 YFSETQ. The V gene end was trimmed by 4 bases and the J gene end by 6 bases; junction bases not matched to a gene: 11. Here the CDR3 DNA reads TGCGCCAGCAGCCGATACCAGGGGGCTGCTGATGGCTACACCTTC. This codes for CASSRYQGAADGYTF. Full variable domain (rest looked up from reference TRBV5-1 and TRBJ1-2): KAGVTQTPRYLIKTRGQQVTLSCSPISGHRSVSWYQQTPGQGLQFLFEYFSETQRNKGNFPGRFSGRQFSNSRSEMNVSTLELGDSALYLCASSRYQGAADGYTFGSGTRLTVV.

CDR3 region: CASSRRFSGVNEQFF. The CDR3 DNA reads as TGTGCCAGCAGCCGACGTTTTAGCGGGGTCAATGAGCAGTTCTTC. J is TRBJ2-1 and V is TRBV13; 8 bases are a match to TRBD2. The trim removed 5 bases at V and 6 bases at J, leaving 9 bases unmatched. Germline V gives CDR1 PRHDT, CDR2 FYEKMQ (reference sequence). This CDR3 contains 15 residues. Looking up the rest from reference TRBV13 and TRBJ2-1 gives the full variable domain: AAGVIQSPRHLIKEKRETATLKCYPIPRHDTVYWYQQGPGQDPQFLISFYEKMQSDKGSIPDRFSAQQFSDYHSELNMSSLELGDSALYFCASSRRFSGVNEQFFGPGTRLTVL.

V usage is TRBV19 and J usage is TRBJ2-3; 8 positions match TRBD1. Germline V gene lookup returns CDR1 LNHDA and CDR2 SQIVND (reference sequence). The CDR3 is 18 residues long. With V trimmed by 2 bases and J by 4 bases, 14 bases remained unmatched. For the CDR3, the DNA is TGTGCCAGTAGTATATATCGACGGACAGGGTTCGGACCAGATACGCAGTATTTT. Its translation is CASSIYRRTGFGPDTQYF.

The chain uses TRBV28 and TRBJ2-1, with 7 bases that match TRBD2. CDR3 length: 15 residues. From germline, CDR1 is MDHEN and CDR2 SYDVKM. The junction had 10 bases not matched to a gene; V was cut back by 3 bases and J by 8 bases. The CDR3 sequence is CASSFVTAGVYEQFF. As DNA, the CDR3 is TGTGCCAGCAGTTTTGTGACGGCGGGAGTTTATGAGCAGTTCTTC. Full variable domain (rest looked up from reference TRBV28 and TRBJ2-1): DVKVTQSSRYLVKRTGEKVFLECVQDMDHENMFWYRQDPGLGLRLIYFSYDVKMKEKGDIPEGYSVSREKKERFSLILESASTNQTSMYLCASSFVTAGVYEQFFGPGTRLTVL.

This clone was counted a single time. The V and J genes are TRBV27 and TRBJ2-7, with TRBD1 matching over 7 bases. The length of the CDR3 is 14 residues. The germline V gene encodes CDR1 MNHEY and CDR2 SMNVEV (reference sequence). Trimming took 5 bases from V and 3 from J; bases not matched to a gene: 7. CDR3 sequence: CASSHGTADYEQYF. CDR3 DNA sequence: TGTGCCAGCAGTCACGGGACAGCCGACTACGAGCAGTACTTC.